The present entry profiles one T cell receptor (beta chain) with its context. Using immunoSEQ multiplex PCR, the repertoire was profiled, and TCRdb retains in-frame clones only, with some absent. The sample shows almost 700,000 clones, about 92% of them seen only once. The data are from a study of shared clonotypes between healthy human individuals. The germline V and J ends were trimmed by 3 bases and 1 base, with 11 bases remaining between them. The CDR3 extends over 14 amino acids. Cells designated naive CD8 were CD45RO-negative and were positively selected for CCR7, with terminally differentiated effector memory CD45RA+ cells excluded.

Sequencing was done on a sample of naive CD8+ T cells sorted from blood. The receptor comes from a man between 25 and 39 years old in good health. V and J are TRBV5-3 and TRBJ2-7; possibly TRBD1 or TRBD2 for D (6 bases each). TRBV5-3 is assigned to the ORF class and has an uncertain function. The DNA for the CDR3 is TGTGCCAGAAGCTCCAGGGGAGGTTCCTACGAGCAGTACTTC. This translates into CARSSRGGSYEQYF.